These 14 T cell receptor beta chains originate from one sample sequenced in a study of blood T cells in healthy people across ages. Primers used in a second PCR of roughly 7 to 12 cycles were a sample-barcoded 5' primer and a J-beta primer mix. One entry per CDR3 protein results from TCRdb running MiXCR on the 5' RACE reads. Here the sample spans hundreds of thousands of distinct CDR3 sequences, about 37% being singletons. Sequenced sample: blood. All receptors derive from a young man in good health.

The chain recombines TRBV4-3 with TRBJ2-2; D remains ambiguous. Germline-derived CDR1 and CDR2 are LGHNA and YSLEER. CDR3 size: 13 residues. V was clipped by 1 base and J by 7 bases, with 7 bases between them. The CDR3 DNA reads TGCGCCAGCAGCCAAGTTAGGAGCGGGGAGCTGTTTTTT. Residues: CASSQVRSGELFF.

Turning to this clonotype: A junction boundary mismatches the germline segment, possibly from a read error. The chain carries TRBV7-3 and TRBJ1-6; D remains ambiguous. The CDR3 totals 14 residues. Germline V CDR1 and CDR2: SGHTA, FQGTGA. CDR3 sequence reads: CASSSDPANSPPHF. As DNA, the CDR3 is TGTGCCAGCAGCTCAGACCCGGCCAATTCACCCCCCCACTTT.

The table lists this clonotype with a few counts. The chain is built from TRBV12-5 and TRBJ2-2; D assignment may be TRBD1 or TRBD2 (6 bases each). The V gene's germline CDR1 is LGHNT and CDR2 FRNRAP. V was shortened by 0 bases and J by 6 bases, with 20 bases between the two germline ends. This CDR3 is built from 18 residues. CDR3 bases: TGTGCTAGTGGTTTGGTACTGCATGAGGGGGGAAGGGCCGGGGAGCTGTTTTTT. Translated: CASGLVLHEGGRAGELFF. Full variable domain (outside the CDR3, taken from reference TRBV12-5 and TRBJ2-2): DARVTQTPRHKVTEMGQEVTMRCQPILGHNTVFWYRQTMMQGLELLAYFRNRAPLDDSGMPKDRFSAEMPDATLATLKIQPSEPRDSAVYFCASGLVLHEGGRAGELFFGEGSRLTVL.

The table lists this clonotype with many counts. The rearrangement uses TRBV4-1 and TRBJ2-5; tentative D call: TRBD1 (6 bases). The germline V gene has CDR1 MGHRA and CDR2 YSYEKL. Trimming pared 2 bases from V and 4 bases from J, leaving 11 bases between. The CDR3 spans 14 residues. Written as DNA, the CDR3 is TGCGCCAGCAGCCAATCCTCAGGGGCAGAGACCCAGTACTTC. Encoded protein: CASSQSSGAETQYF.

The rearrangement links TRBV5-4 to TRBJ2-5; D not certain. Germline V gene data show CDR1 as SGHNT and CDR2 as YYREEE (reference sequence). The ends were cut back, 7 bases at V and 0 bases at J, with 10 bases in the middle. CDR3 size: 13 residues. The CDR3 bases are TGTGCCAGCGCCGGGCAGCACCAAGAGACCCAGTACTTC. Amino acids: CASAGQHQETQYF.

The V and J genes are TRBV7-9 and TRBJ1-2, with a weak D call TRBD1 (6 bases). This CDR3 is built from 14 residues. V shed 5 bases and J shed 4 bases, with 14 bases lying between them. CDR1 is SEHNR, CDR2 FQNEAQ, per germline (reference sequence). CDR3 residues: CASSPAQGGYGYTF. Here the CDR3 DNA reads TGTGCCAGCAGCCCGGCACAGGGAGGCTATGGCTACACCTTC.

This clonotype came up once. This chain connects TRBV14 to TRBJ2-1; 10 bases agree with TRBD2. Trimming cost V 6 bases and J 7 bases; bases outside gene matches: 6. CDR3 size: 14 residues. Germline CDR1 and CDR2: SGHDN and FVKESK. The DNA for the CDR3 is TGTGCCAGCAGTACTAGCGGGATTATGAATGAGCAGTTCTTC. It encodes CASSTSGIMNEQFF.

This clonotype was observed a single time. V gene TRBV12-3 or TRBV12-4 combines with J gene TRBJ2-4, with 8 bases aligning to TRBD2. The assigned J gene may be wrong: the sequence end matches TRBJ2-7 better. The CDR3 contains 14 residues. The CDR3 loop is CASSVSGAVYEQYF. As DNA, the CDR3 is TGTGCCAGCAGTGTTAGCGGGGCCGTCTACGAGCAGTACTTC.

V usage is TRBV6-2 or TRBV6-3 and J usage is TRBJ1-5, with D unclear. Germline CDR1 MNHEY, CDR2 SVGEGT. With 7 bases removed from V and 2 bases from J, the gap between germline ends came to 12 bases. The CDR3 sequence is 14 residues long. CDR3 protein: CASNRLAGNQPQHF. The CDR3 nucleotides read TGTGCCAGCAACCGCCTTGCCGGCAATCAGCCCCAGCATTTT.

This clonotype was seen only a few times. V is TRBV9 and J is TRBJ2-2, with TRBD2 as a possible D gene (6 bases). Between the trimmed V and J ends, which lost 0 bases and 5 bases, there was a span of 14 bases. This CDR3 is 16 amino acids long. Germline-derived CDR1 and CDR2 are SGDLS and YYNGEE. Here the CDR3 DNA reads TGTGCCAGCAGCGTAGCGGCCGGGGAGGATACCGGGGAGCTGTTTTTT. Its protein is CASSVAAGEDTGELFF. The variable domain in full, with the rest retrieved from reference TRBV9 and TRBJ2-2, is DSGVTQTPKHLITATGQRVTLRCSPRSGDLSVYWYQQSLDQGLQFLIQYYNGEERAKGNILERFSAQQFPDLHSELNLSSLELGDSALYFCASSVAAGEDTGELFFGEGSRLTVL.

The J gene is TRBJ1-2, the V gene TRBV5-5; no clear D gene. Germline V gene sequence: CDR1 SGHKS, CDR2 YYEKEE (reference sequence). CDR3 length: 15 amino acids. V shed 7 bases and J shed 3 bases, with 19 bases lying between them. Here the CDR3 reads CASGPVPDVDYGYTF. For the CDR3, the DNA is TGTGCCAGCGGCCCAGTCCCGGACGTTGACTATGGCTACACCTTC.

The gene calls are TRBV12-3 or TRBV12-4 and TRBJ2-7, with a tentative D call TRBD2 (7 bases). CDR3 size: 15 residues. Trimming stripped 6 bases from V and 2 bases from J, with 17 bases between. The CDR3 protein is CASRPGGGRTYEQYF. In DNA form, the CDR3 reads TGTGCCAGCAGGCCGGGGGGCGGGAGAACCTACGAGCAGTACTTC.

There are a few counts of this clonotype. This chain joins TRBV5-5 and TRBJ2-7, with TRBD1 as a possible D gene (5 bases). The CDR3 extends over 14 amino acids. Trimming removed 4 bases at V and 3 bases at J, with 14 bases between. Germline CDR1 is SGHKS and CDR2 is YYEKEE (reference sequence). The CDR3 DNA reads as TGTGCCAGCAGCCGACAGAGTGGGCTCTACGAGCAGTACTTC. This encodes CASSRQSGLYEQYF. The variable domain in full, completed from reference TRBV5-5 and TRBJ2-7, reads DAGVTQSPTHLIKTRGQQVTLRCSPISGHKSVSWYQQVLGQGPQFIFQYYEKEERGRGNFPDRFSARQFPNYSSELNVNALLLGDSALYLCASSRQSGLYEQYFGPGTRLTVT.

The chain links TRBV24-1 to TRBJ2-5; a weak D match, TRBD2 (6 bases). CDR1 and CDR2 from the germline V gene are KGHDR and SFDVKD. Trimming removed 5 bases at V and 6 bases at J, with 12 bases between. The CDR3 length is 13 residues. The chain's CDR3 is CATSVPAGKTQYF. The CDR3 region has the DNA TGTGCCACCAGTGTTCCGGCGGGGAAGACCCAGTACTTC.